The clone carrying this T cell receptor (beta chain) was seen more than once but under ten times. TCRdb's table, derived via immunoSEQ multiplex PCR, lists solely in-frame clones and lacks some. Here the sample spans some 31,000 clones, about 80% being singletons. The CDR3 consists of 12 residues. CDR1 LNHDA and CDR2 SQIVND come from the germline V gene (reference sequence). Trimming left V 4 bases short and J 4 bases short, with 5 bases between. This sample is drawn from a study of T cells in localized non-small cell lung cancer. The source is a male donor at least 60 years old with stage II squamous cell lung carcinoma. The chain uses TRBV19 and TRBJ1-5; D unresolved. Sequenced material: peripheral blood, taken before any cancer treatment. Written as DNA, the CDR3 is TGTGCCAGTAGTAGGACTAATCAGCCCCAGCATTTT. This sequence encodes CASSRTNQPQHF.